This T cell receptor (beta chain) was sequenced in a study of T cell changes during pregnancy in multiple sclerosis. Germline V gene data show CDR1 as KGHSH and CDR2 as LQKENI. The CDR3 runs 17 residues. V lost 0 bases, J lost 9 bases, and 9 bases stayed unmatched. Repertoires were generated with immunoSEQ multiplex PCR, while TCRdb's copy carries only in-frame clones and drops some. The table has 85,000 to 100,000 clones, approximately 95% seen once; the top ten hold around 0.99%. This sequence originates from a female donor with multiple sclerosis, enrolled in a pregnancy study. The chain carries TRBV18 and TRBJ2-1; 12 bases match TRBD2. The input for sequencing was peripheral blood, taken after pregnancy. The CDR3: CASSPPSLAGGTSEQFF. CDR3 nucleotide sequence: TGTGCCAGCTCACCACCGAGTCTAGCGGGAGGGACCAGTGAGCAGTTCTTC. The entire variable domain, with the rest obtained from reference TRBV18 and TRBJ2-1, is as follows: NAGVMQNPRHLVRRRGQEARLRCSPMKGHSHVYWYRQLPEEGLKFMVYLQKENIIDESGMPKERFSAEFPKEGPSILRIQQVVRGDSAAYFCASSPPSLAGGTSEQFFGPGTRLTVL.